A single TCR beta chain is shown here with its context. Its cognate antigen is unknown. UMI-tagged 5'RACE template switching yielded the TCR beta cDNA. TCRdb re-called the 5' RACE reads and shows each CDR3 protein once, DNA omitted. The table lists about 380,000 distinct CDR3 sequences. The sample belongs to a study of T cells expressing NK-cell markers. Notes on the study in general: The share of CD8+ T cells held by dominant NKG2C+ clonotypes was about 1.0-7.5% in about 6 donors. The study did not resolve the HCMV specificity of expanded NKG2C+ T cell clones.

The CDR3 length is 16 residues. CDR1 SEHNR and CDR2 FQNEAQ come from the germline V gene (reference sequence). This chain connects TRBV7-9 to TRBJ2-5; the TCRdb call, TRBD2, lacks DNA for checking. The sequenced sample was blood T cells: a sorted CD56 or NKG2C T cell subset, CD4+ or CD8+ T cells, or bulk PBMC T cells (not recorded which). This receptor was identified in a man between 18 and 69 years old in good health. CDR3 in amino acids: CASSLPLLASQETQYF.